The 9 T cell receptor beta chains listed next were all sequenced from one sample in a study of blood T cell repertoires in COVID-19. Clones were sequenced by immunoSEQ multiplex PCR, and TCRdb holds only the in-frame ones, with some missing. The table lists approximately 280,000 clones, roughly 80% of them singletons. Sequencing input: PBMCs or T cells enriched from blood (not recorded which). These receptors originate from a man between 35 and 55 years old who had been exposed to COVID-19.

This sequence joins TRBV7-3 and TRBJ1-4, with D unclear. CDR3 size: 13 residues. The germline V gene encodes CDR1 SGHTA and CDR2 FQGTGA. V was clipped by 5 bases and J by 11 bases, with 15 bases between them. CDR3 residues: CASSPSRGDKLFF. The CDR3 DNA follows: TGTGCCAGCAGCCCCTCTCGTGGAGATAAACTGTTTTTT.

This clone was seen a handful of times. This chain connects TRBV18 to TRBJ2-1, with 8 positions matching TRBD2. Trimming removed 4 bases from V and 6 bases from J; junction bases left unmatched: 5. There are 14 residues in the CDR3. Germline CDR1 is KGHSH and CDR2 is LQKENI. The CDR3 loop reads CASSLSGTSNEQFF. As DNA, the CDR3 is TGTGCCAGCTCACTTAGCGGGACGTCCAATGAGCAGTTCTTC.

J is TRBJ2-3 and V is TRBV7-3; 7 positions agree with TRBD1. This CDR3 comprises 15 residues. Per the germline V gene, CDR1 is SGHTA and CDR2 is FQGTGA. J lost 2 bases, V lost 5 bases, and 7 bases had no gene match. The CDR3 protein is CASSPIGGYTDTQYF. CDR3 DNA: TGTGCCAGCAGCCCAATAGGGGGCTACACAGATACGCAGTATTTT.

This chain uses TRBV7-9 with TRBJ1-3; D is unclear. From germline, CDR1 is SEHNR and CDR2 FQNEAQ (reference sequence). Trimming shortened V by 5 bases and J by 2 bases, and 25 bases separated the two germline ends. The CDR3 runs to 19 residues. The CDR3 loop is CASSPKFGPRRDTGNTIYF. CDR3 sequence (DNA): TGTGCCAGCAGCCCTAAGTTTGGCCCGCGGCGTGATACTGGAAACACCATATATTTT.

Comment on this clone: Other DNA sequences in this specimen translate into the identical CDR3. The chain employs TRBV5-1 and TRBJ2-7; 10 nucleotides align to TRBD2. In germline, CDR1 is SGHRS, CDR2 YFSETQ. The CDR3 is 14 residues long. V gave up 0 bases and J gave up 4 bases; unmatched junction bases: 1. The CDR3 here is CASSLGTSGYEQYF. The CDR3 DNA is TGCGCCAGCAGCTTGGGGACTAGCGGTTACGAGCAGTACTTC.

The chain employs TRBV7-9 and TRBJ1-2; D unresolved. V lost 2 bases, J lost 9 bases, and 7 bases lay in between. Germline CDR1 reads SEHNR; CDR2 reads FQNEAQ (reference sequence). CDR3 length: 11 residues. The CDR3 nucleotides are TGTGCCAGCAGCTTACGGGGAAGCTACACCTTC. This gives the protein CASSLRGSYTF.

This clone was seen a few times. The rearrangement joins TRBV5-4 to TRBJ1-2, with D perhaps matching TRBD1 (6 bases). Germline V CDR1 and CDR2: SGHNT, YYREEE (reference sequence). The CDR3 spans 16 residues. V dropped 3 bases and J dropped 7 bases, with 22 bases sitting between them. CDR3 amino acids: CASSSPSTGSFGGYTF. For the CDR3, the DNA is TGTGCCAGCAGCTCTCCATCCACAGGGTCGTTTGGTGGCTACACCTTC.

Only a few counts were recorded for this clone. The rearrangement links TRBV3-1 (or the pseudogene TRBV3-2) to TRBJ1-4, with D maybe TRBD1 (6 bases). Germline V gene data show CDR1 as LGHDT and CDR2 as YNNKEL (reference sequence). The CDR3 loop spans 14 amino acids. V lost 1 base to trimming and J lost 8 bases, with 11 bases between them. The CDR3 DNA is TGTGCCAGCAGCCAAGGGGCCAGGGGCGAAAAACTGTTTTTT. This gives the protein CASSQGARGEKLFF.

In this sample, this clone turned up a few times. This chain uses TRBV21-1 with TRBJ2-7; the DNA was not compared with TRBD1, the D call given in the table. TRBV21-1 is a pseudogene segment. The CDR3 sequence is 17 residues long. CDR3 loop: CASSKVPDRGNSYEQYF. Here the CDR3 DNA reads TGTGCCAGCAGCAAAGTTCCAGACAGGGGAAACTCCTACGAGCAGTACTTC.